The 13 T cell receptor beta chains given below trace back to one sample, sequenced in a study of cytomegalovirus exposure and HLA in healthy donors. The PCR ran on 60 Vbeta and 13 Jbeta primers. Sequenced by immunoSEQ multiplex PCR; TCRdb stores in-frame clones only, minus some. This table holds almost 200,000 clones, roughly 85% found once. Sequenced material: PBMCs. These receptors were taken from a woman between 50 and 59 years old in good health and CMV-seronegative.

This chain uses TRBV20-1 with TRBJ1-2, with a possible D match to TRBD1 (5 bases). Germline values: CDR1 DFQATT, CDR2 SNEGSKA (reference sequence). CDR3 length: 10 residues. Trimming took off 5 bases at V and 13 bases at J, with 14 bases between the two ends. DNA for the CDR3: TGCAGTGCTCGGGGGACGGTAGGCACCTTC. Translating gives CSARGTVGTF.

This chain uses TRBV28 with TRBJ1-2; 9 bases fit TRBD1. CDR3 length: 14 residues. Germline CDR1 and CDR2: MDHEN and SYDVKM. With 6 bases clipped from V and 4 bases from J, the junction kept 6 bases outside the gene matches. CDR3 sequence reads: CASSLGQGGYGYTF. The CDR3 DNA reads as TGTGCCAGCAGCTTGGGACAGGGCGGCTATGGCTACACCTTC.

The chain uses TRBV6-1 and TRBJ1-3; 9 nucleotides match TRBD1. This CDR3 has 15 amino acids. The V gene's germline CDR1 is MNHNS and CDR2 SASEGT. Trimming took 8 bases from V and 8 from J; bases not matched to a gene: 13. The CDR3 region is CASWDRANGRDTIYF. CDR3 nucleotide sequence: TGTGCCAGCTGGGACAGGGCGAATGGTCGGGACACCATATATTTT.

The CDR3 loop is CASSEPGQGTRSYTF. CDR3 DNA sequence: TGTGCCAGCAGTGAACCGGGACAGGGGACTAGAAGCTACACCTTC. The chain couples TRBV25-1 to TRBJ1-2; 10 bases are shared with TRBD1. Germline trimming cut 2 bases from V and 9 bases from J; bases unmatched to any gene: 9. The CDR3 is 15 amino acids. The germline V gene encodes CDR1 MGHDK and CDR2 SYGVNS.

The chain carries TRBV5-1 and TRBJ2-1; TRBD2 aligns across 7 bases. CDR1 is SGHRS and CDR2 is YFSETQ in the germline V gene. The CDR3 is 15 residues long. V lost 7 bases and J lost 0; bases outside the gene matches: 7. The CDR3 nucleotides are TGCGCCAGCTCGATAGGCGGGAGCTCCTACAATGAGCAGTTCTTC. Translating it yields CASSIGGSSYNEQFF. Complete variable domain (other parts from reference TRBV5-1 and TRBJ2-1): KAGVTQTPRYLIKTRGQQVTLSCSPISGHRSVSWYQQTPGQGLQFLFEYFSETQRNKGNFPGRFSGRQFSNSRSEMNVSTLELGDSALYLCASSIGGSSYNEQFFGPGTRLTVL.

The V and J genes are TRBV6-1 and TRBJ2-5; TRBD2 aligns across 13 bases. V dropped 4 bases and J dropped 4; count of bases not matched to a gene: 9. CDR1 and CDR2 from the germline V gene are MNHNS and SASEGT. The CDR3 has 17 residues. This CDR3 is CASSVGLAGEGRETQYF. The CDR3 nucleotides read TGTGCCAGCAGTGTCGGACTAGCGGGAGAGGGAAGAGAGACCCAGTACTTC.

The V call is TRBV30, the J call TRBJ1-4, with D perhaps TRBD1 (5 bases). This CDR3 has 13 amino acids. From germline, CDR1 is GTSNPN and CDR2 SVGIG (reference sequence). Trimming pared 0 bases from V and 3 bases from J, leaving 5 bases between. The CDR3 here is CAWSVQANEKLFF. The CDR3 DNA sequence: TGTGCCTGGAGTGTACAGGCTAATGAAAAACTGTTTTTT.

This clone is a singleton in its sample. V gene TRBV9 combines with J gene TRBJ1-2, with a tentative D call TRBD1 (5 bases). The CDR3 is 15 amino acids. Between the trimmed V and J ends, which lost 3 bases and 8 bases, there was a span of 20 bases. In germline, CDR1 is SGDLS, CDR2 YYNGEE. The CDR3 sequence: CASSGRDSLPRGYTF. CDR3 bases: TGTGCCAGCAGCGGCCGGGACTCGCTCCCCCGGGGCTACACCTTC.

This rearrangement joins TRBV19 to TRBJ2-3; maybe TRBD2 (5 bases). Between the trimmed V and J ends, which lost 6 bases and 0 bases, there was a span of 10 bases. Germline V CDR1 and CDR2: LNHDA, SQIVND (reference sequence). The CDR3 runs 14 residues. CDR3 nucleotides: TGTGCCAGTAGCTGGACGGGGAGCACAGATACGCAGTATTTT. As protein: CASSWTGSTDTQYF.

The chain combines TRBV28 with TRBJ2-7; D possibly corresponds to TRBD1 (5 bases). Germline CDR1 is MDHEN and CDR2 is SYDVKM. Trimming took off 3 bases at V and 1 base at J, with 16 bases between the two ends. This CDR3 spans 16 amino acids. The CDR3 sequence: CASSFATTAYSYEQYF. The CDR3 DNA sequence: TGTGCCAGCAGTTTCGCCACGACAGCTTATTCCTACGAGCAGTACTTC. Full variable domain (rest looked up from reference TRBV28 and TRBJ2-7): DVKVTQSSRYLVKRTGEKVFLECVQDMDHENMFWYRQDPGLGLRLIYFSYDVKMKEKGDIPEGYSVSREKKERFSLILESASTNQTSMYLCASSFATTAYSYEQYFGPGTRLTVT.

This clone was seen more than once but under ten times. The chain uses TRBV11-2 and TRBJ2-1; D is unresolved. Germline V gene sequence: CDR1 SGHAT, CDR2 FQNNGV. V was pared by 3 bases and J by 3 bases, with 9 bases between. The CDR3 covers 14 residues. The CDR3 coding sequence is TGTGCCAGCAGCTTCGTGCGGAGCTACAATGAGCAGTTCTTC. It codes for CASSFVRSYNEQFF.

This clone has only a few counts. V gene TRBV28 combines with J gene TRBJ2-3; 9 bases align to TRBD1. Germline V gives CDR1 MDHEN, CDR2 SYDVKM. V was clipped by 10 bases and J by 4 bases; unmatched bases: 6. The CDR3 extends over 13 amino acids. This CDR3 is CAIGQGRADTQYF. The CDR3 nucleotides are TGTGCCATAGGACAGGGGAGGGCAGATACGCAGTATTTT.

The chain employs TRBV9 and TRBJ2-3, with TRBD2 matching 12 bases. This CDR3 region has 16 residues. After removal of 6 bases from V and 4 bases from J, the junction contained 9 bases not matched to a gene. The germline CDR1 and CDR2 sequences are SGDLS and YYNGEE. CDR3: CASNHPSGRAADTQYF. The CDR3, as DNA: TGTGCCAGCAACCATCCTAGCGGGAGGGCGGCAGATACGCAGTATTTT. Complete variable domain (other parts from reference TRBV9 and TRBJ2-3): DSGVTQTPKHLITATGQRVTLRCSPRSGDLSVYWYQQSLDQGLQFLIQYYNGEERAKGNILERFSAQQFPDLHSELNLSSLELGDSALYFCASNHPSGRAADTQYFGPGTRLTVL.